This T cell receptor (beta chain) comes out of a study of T cell clonality in common variable immunodeficiency. Findings and limits, study-wide: Reportedly, TCR beta sequences from common variable immunodeficiency showed fewer deletions and N-nucleotide insertions.

The CDR3 is 15 residues long. Germline V lookup: CDR1 KGHSH, CDR2 LQKENI. V lost 2 bases and J lost 4; bases outside the gene matches: 5. CVID and control samples used equivalent genomic DNA input. The repertoire was sequenced with immunoSEQ multiplex PCR; TCRdb's copy has only in-frame clones and lacks some. Singletons are absent from the sample, which has 30,000 to 40,000 clones. Each donor provided roughly 4.5 to 9 ml of heparinized whole blood. On this clone itself: Its specificity is not known. The CDR3 end falls 3 residues outside the read, so it is completed with the germline J gene.

The chain has TRBV18 and TRBJ2-1; 7 nucleotides agree with TRBD2. Sequences were obtained from peripheral blood mononuclear cells. The sequence came from a human donor with common variable immunodeficiency. This CDR3 is CASSPSPGGYNEQFF. The part of the CDR3 DNA that was read is TGTGCCAGCTCACCAAGCCCGGGGGGATACAATGAG.